This note documents a single TCR beta chain sequence. The target of this receptor is not known. No base qualities exist here, and no much larger clone lies one base off it. Whole blood was collected in K2EDTA tubes by collaborating institutions according to the institutions' own protocols. For TCRbeta analysis, collaborators shipped samples as frozen whole blood, isolated PBMCs, or DNA extracted from either of those sample types. The data were taken from a study of blood T cell repertoires in COVID-19 (dated by TCRdb to about 2020). Notes on the research overall: Collaborator samples came from the United States, Italy and Spain and covered acute and convalescent phases of COVID-19. The prospective study material was composed of cDNA or gDNA derived from T cells, B-cell-depleted T cells, or PBMCs. Subjects who had been exposed to COVID-19, were actively infected with it, or had recovered from it provided the deeply sampled blood TCRbeta repertoires that made up the dataset. The repertoires were released in a freely available public database meant as a resource for research on the immune response to SARS-CoV-2. Samples were obtained from the ongoing ImmuneRACE study (first 160 participants) and from some 1,200 subjects provided by 6 global collaborators. Sample metadata almost always included a de-identified subject ID, COVID-19 status, age in years and sex. Where available, HLA class I and class II types were obtained from metadata supplied by the sample provider rather than from assay-based typing. Results and caveats for the whole study, not just this receptor: The amount of clinical and demographic metadata varied by source and participant and was provided uncurated.

TCRbeta CDR3 regions were amplified from genomic DNA by means of the immunoSEQ Assay, a bias-controlled multiplex PCR. Concerning the study's data processing: Within the assay, amplification of reference gene primers was used to estimate how many nucleated cells each sample contained. Sequence reads were collapsed and filtered to measure the absolute abundance of every unique TCRbeta CDR3 rearrangement. For each sample, productive Simpson clonality was calculated by taking the square root of Simpson's diversity index across productive rearrangements. TCRdb took this table from immuneACCESS and kept in-frame rearrangements with V and J called. Such tables lack part of the clones; where checked against another copy, unresolved V genes explain under half of the gap, and the rest is unexplained. The D gene and trimming were derived from the DNA, and the V and J assignments and clone size from that table. The sample data list some 50,000 clones, and approximately 90% of these were observed just once. About 6% of the sample goes to the ten largest clones.

There are 15 amino acids in the CDR3, from cysteine to phenylalanine inclusive. Only the CDR3 DNA stays, 45 bases, in frame from base 1. CDR1 and CDR2 (WNHNN, SYGVQD) derive from the germline V gene (reference sequence). Trimming takes 5 bases from V and 0 bases from J, and the germline ends sit 12 bases apart. This sequence originates from a man aged 40-55 years with acute or convalescent COVID-19. This sequence uses TRBV10-1 and TRBJ2-3; D gene: possibly TRBD2, on 6 matching bases. Sequenced sample: peripheral blood. The DNA reads TGCGCCAGCAGTCGTAGCGGACCCAGCACAGATACGCAGTATTTT. Translated, this is CASSRSGPSTDTQYF.